The clone carrying this T cell receptor (beta chain) was observed many times. What it binds is unknown. These data are taken from a study of CD8+CD57+ T cells in acquired aplastic anemia. Study in general: The study obtained an average of roughly 3 ug of DNA from sorted CD4+ and CD8+ cells. Healthy donor CD4+ samples were sequenced to a depth that averaged around 11 million reads.

The use of genomic DNA as template underpinned the TCR beta VDJ and CDR3 profiling. In TCRdb, the reads were re-called with MiXCR into one record per CDR3 protein. This repertoire shows 400,000 to 500,000 distinct CDR3 sequences, about 70% found once; its top ten account for approximately 3.8%. V lost 4 bases and J lost 2, with 8 bases in between. CDR1 and CDR2 from the germline V gene are MNHEY and SVGAGI. The CDR3 runs to 13 residues. Study-wide findings and caveats: Statistical testing detected no significant gap in CD8+ Simpson's diversity between patients and controls. Researchers report that twenty-nine CD8+ CDR3 sequences appeared in both patients and controls.

Sequences were obtained from sorted CD4+, CD8+, or CD8+CD57+ T cells (not recorded which) from PBMCs. The clonotype was recovered from a human donor in good health, serving as a control. The chain joins TRBV6-5 to TRBJ1-2; D gene ambiguous. The CDR3 protein is CASSSAANYGYTF. In nucleotides, the CDR3 is TGTGCCAGCAGTTCGGCGGCCAACTATGGCTACACCTTC.